The clone carrying this TCR beta chain was seen at least ten times. Its antigen is currently unknown. Noted time point: newly diagnosed GD, antithyroid drugs for less than 3 months. The TCR library was made from RNA that had been extracted from PBMCs in TRIzol. The authors drew patients from an endocrinology department in Xi'an, China. This sample was taken from a study of regulatory T cells in long-lasting Graves disease. Study conclusions and caveats: Repertoires from persistent disease leaned toward TRBV28, TRBJ1-2 and TRBJ2-5. Persistent cases of Graves' showed reduced TCR diversity relative to newly diagnosed patients.

CDR3 regions were amplified by Arm-PCR using iRepertoire HTBI primers to build TCR beta libraries. TCRdb reanalysed the multiplex PCR reads using MiXCR and keeps one entry per CDR3 protein. This table holds under 700,000 distinct CDR3 sequences, about 16% found once. CDR1 and CDR2 (germline): MNHEY, SVGAGI. V was trimmed by 4 bases and J by 1 base, leaving 15 bases between them. This CDR3 has 16 residues. These data also featured in a second study, about T cells in Graves' hyperthyroidism and ophthalmopathy. According to that study: In validation, the model predicted ophthalmopathy. These predictions came a median roughly six months before onset.

This chain joins TRBV6-5 and TRBJ2-3; D may be TRBD1 (6 bases). Source: peripheral blood mononuclear cells (PBMCs), taken at new diagnosis, from a patient treated with antithyroid drugs. The sequence came from a woman aged 40 to 65 with Graves disease. The CDR3 DNA follows: TGTGCCAGCAGTTTTCACCGGGACACCGGCACAGATACGCAGTATTTT. It codes for CASSFHRDTGTDTQYF.